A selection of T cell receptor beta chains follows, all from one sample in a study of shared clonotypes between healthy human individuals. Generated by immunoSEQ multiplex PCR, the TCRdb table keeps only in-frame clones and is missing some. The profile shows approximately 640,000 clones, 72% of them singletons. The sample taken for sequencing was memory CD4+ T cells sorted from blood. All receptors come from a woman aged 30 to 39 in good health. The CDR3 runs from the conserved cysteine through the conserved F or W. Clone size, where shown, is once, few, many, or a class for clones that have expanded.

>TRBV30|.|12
CAWSVAGSEQYF
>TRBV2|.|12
CASGGPTDTQYF
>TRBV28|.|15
CASSSGTGAETEAFF
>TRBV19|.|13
CASIGGARNEQFF
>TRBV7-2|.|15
CASSSGRKVTGELFF
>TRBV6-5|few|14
CASSYSGTLNEQFF
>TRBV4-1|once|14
CASSQDMQGYEQYF
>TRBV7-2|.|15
CASSPTGTLNEKLFF
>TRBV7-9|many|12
CASSTHGGGQYF
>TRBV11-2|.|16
CASSFVKSSGANVLTF
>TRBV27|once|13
CASSLRQPREQYF
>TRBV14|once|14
CASSQETNNSPLHF
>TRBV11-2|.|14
CASSSTFPSYLQFF
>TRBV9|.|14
CASSVGGKPYEQYF
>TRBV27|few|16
CASSPEGRGRETEAFF
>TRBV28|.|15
CASSRPRISQETQYF
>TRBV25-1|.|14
CASSSTGGTGEQYF
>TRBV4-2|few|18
CASSQDWRASPSSYEQYF
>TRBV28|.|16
CASSVSGGTRNQPQHF
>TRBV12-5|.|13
CASGPGITEGYTF
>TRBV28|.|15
CASRPGTWMANVLTF
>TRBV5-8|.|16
CASSLVRIAGDETQYF
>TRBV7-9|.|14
CASSWGTSSNEQFF
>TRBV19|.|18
CASSPGLAGGHYLYEQYF
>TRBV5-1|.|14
CASGNSSAYYEQYF
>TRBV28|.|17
CASSSDLGQGTNQPQHF
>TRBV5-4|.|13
CASSRDDRGGYTF
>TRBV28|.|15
CASSLGGGTNEKLFF
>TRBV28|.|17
CASNSPSTTGDAYEQYF
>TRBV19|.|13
CASSAGLGGTQYF
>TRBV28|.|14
CASSLEQGALEQYF
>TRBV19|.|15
CASSIQTVMNTEAFF
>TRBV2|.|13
CASGTPNNEKLFF
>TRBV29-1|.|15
CSVPLAGGVYNEQFF
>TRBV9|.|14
CASSLLTAGGELFF
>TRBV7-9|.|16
CASSLDRGHTNTEAFF
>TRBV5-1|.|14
CASSEGLLGQPQHF
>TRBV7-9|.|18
CASSGPGQGGRSNQPQHF
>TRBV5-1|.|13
CASSLTANTEAFF
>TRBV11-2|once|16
CASSPPGLAKGNEQFF
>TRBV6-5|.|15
CASRDRGRTNEKLFF